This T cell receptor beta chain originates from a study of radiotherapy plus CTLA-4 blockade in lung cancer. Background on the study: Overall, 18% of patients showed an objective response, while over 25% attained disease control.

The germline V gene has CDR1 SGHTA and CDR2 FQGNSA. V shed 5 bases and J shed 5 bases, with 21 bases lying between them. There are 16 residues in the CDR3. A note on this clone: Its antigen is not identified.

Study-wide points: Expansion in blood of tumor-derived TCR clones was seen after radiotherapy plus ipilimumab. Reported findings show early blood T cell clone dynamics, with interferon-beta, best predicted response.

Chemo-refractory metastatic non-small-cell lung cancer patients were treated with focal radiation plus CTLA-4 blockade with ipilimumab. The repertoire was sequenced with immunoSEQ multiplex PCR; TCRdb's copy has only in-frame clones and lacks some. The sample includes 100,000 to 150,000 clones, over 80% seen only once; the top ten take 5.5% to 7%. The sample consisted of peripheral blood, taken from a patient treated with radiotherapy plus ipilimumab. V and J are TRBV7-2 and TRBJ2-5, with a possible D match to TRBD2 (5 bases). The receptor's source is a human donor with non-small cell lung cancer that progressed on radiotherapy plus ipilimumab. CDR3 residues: CASSPGLVAFGETQYF. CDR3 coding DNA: TGTGCCAGCAGCCCCGGACTGGTCGCCTTTGGTGAGACCCAGTACTTC.